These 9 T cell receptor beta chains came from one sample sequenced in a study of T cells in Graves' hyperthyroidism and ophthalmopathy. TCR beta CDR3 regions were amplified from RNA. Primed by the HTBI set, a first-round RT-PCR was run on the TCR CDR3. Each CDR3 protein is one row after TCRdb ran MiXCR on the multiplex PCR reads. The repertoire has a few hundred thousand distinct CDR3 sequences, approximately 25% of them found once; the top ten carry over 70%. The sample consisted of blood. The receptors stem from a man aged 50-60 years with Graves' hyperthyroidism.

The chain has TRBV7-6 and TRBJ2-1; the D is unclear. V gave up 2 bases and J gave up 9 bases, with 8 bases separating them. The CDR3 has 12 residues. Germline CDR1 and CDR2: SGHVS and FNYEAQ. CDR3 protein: CASSLIGPEQFF. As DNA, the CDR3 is TGTGCCAGCAGCTTAATTGGCCCTGAGCAGTTCTTC.

The CDR3 bases are TGTGCCAGCAGTTCCCACAGGGTTCTAGCCAAAAACATTCAGTACTTC. Amino acid sequence: CASSSHRVLAKNIQYF. The chain couples TRBV6-2 or TRBV6-3 to TRBJ2-4; D is perhaps TRBD1 (6 bases). This CDR3 comprises 16 residues. CDR1 and CDR2 from the germline V gene are MNHEY and SVGEGT. V was cut by 4 bases and J by 0 bases, with 13 bases left in between.

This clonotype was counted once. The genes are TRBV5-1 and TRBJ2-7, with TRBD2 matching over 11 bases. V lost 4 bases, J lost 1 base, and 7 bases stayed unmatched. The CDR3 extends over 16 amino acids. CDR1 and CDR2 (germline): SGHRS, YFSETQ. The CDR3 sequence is CASSRPLAGGSYEQYF. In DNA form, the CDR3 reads TGCGCCAGCAGCCGCCCGCTAGCGGGAGGATCCTACGAGCAGTACTTC. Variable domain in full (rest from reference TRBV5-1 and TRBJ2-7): KAGVTQTPRYLIKTRGQQVTLSCSPISGHRSVSWYQQTPGQGLQFLFEYFSETQRNKGNFPGRFSGRQFSNSRSEMNVSTLELGDSALYLCASSRPLAGGSYEQYFGPGTRLTVT.

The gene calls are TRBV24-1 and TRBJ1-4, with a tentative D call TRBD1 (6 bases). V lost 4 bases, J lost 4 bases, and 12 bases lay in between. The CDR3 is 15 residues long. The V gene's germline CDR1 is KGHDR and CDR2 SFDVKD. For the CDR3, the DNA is TGTGCCACCAGTGACCCGACAGGAGATAATGAAAAACTGTTTTTT. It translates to CATSDPTGDNEKLFF.

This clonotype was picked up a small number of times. The CDR3 region is CASSNSGWAGETQYF. The CDR3 DNA reads TGCGCCAGCAGTAATAGCGGTTGGGCAGGAGAGACCCAGTACTTC. The V and J genes are TRBV5-1 and TRBJ2-5; perhaps TRBD2 as D (6 bases). The V end was cut by 5 bases, the J end by 4 bases, with 18 bases between. Per the germline V gene, CDR1 is SGHRS and CDR2 is YFSETQ. CDR3 size: 15 residues.

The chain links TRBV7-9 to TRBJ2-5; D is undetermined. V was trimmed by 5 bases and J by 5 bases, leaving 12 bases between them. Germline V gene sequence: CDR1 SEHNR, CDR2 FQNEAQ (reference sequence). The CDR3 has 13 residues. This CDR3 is CASSHLGGETQYF. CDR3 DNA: TGTGCCAGCAGCCATCTGGGTGGGGAGACCCAGTACTTC.

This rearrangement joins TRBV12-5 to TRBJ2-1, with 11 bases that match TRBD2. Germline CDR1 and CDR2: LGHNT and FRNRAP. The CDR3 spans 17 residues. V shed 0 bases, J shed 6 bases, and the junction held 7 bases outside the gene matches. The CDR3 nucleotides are TGTGCTAGTGGTTTGGTACCAGGGGGACTAGCGGTCAATGAGCAGTTCTTC. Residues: CASGLVPGGLAVNEQFF.

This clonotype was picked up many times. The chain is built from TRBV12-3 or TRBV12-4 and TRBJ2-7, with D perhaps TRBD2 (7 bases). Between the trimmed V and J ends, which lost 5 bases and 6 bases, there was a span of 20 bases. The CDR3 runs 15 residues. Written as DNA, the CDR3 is TGTGCCAGCAGTCCCCTGGGCGGGGGCTCGGTCGAGCAGTACTTC. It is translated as CASSPLGGGSVEQYF.

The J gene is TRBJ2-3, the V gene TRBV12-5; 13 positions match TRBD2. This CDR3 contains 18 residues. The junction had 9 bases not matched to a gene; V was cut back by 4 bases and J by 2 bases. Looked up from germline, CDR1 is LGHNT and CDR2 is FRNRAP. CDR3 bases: TGTGCTAGTGGTTCAATGACTAGCGGGAGGCCCATCACAGATACGCAGTATTTT. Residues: CASGSMTSGRPITDTQYF.